The clone carrying this T cell receptor (beta chain) occurred a few times. Assay: immunoSEQ multiplex PCR; the TCRdb copy retains only in-frame clones and omits some. The sample has about 150,000 clones, around 90% seen once; the top ten hold less than 0.6%. The source of the sample is a study of blood T cell repertoires in COVID-19. Across the study: COVID-19 samples from acute and convalescent phases originated in the United States, Italy and Spain. PBMCs, B-cell-depleted T cells, or T cells provided the cDNA or gDNA that made up the material.

Sample: peripheral blood. This clonotype was obtained from a man aged 45-65 years with acute or convalescent COVID-19.

For the CDR3, the DNA is TGTGCCAGCTCCGACGGCGGGAACACTGAAGCTTTCTTT. Protein product: CASSDGGNTEAFF. The chain couples TRBV18 to TRBJ1-1; D not resolved. Germline assignment: CDR1 KGHSH and CDR2 LQKENI. The V and J ends lost 6 bases and 1 base respectively, with 9 bases between them. This CDR3 spans 13 amino acids.